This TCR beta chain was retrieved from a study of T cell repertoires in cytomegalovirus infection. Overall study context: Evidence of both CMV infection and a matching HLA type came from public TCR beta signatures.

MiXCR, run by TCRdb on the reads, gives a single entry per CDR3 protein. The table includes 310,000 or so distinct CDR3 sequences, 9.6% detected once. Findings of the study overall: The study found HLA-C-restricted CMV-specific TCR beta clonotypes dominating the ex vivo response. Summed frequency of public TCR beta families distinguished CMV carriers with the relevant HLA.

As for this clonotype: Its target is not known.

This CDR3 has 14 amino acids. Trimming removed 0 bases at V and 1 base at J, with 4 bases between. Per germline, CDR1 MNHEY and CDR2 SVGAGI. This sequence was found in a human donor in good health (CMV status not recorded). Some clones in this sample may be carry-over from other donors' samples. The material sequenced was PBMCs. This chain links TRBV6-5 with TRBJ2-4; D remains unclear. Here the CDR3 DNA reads TGTGCCAGCAGTTACTCTGCGGCCAAAAACATTCAGTACTTC. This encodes CASSYSAAKNIQYF.